What follows are 15 T cell receptor beta chains derived from one specimen sequenced in a study of blood T cell repertoires in COVID-19. Profiled with immunoSEQ multiplex PCR; TCRdb holds only in-frame clones, not every one. The data show around 220,000 clones, 70% to 85% seen once. Sequencing was carried out using peripheral blood. Receptors originate from a woman aged 35 to 49 with active or convalescent COVID-19.

V and J are TRBV4-2 and TRBJ1-5; tentative D call: TRBD1 (5 bases). The length of the CDR3 is 16 residues. V was shortened by 0 bases and J by 0 bases, with 9 bases between the two germline ends. Germline V gene sequence: CDR1 LGHNA, CDR2 YNFKEQ. CDR3 in amino acids: CASSQEGGVSNQPQHF. The CDR3 bases are TGTGCCAGCAGCCAAGAAGGAGGGGTTAGCAATCAGCCCCAGCATTTT.

In this sample, this clone turned up once. The chain joins TRBV29-1 to TRBJ2-6; TRBD1 matches 9 bases. This CDR3 has 16 residues. From germline, CDR1 is SQVTM and CDR2 ANQGSEA. The trim removed 1 base at V and 2 bases at J, leaving 3 bases unmatched. This CDR3 is CSVEGTGVPGANVLTF. The CDR3 DNA reads TGCAGCGTTGAAGGGACAGGGGTCCCTGGGGCCAACGTCCTGACTTTC.

This chain joins TRBV7-2 and TRBJ1-1, with TRBD1 identical over 7 bases. The V and J ends lost 6 bases and 1 base, in that order; junction bases with no gene match: 8. CDR3 length equals 15 residues. Germline V gene sequence: CDR1 SGHTA, CDR2 FQGNSA. The CDR3 sequence is CASRDRTGRNTEAFF. As DNA, the CDR3 is TGTGCCAGCAGGGACCGGACAGGAAGGAACACTGAAGCTTTCTTT.

In this sample, this clone turned up many times. The V gene is TRBV6-6, the J gene TRBJ2-2; perhaps TRBD1 as D (5 bases). This CDR3 region has 16 residues. The V gene lost 0 bases and the J gene lost 2 bases, with 10 bases spanning the gap. Germline CDR1 and CDR2: MNHNY and SVGAGI (reference sequence). The CDR3 sequence: CASSYSRTPNTGELFF. CDR3 bases: TGTGCCAGCAGTTACTCGAGGACACCAAACACCGGGGAGCTGTTTTTT.

The CDR3 nucleotides are TGTGCCTGGAGTGTGGGGACAGTGAACACCGGGGAGCTGTTTTTT. This translates into CAWSVGTVNTGELFF. The chain has TRBV30 and TRBJ2-2; 7 positions agree with TRBD1. Germline-derived CDR1 and CDR2 are GTSNPN and SVGIG (reference sequence). The V and J ends lost 0 bases and 1 base, in that order; junction bases with no gene match: 2. The CDR3 is 15 residues long.

This clone was counted a few times. The CDR3 reads CASVENEKLFF. The DNA of the CDR3 is TGTGCCAGCGTAGAAAATGAAAAACTGTTTTTT. The chain couples TRBV2 to TRBJ1-4; D remains unclear. Trimming removed 8 bases at V and 5 bases at J, with 6 bases between. The CDR3 has 11 amino acids. Germline values: CDR1 SNHLY, CDR2 FYNNEI.

In its sample, this clone was seen once. The rearrangement joins TRBV9 to TRBJ1-2; D not resolved. The CDR3 runs 13 residues. The germline gives CDR1 SGDLS, CDR2 YYNGEE. V was trimmed by 0 bases and J by 2 bases, leaving 5 bases between them. The DNA of the CDR3 is TGTGCCAGCAGCGTAGCCAGGAACTATGGCTACACCTTC. It specifies CASSVARNYGYTF.

The CDR3 sequence is CASRREQGIQTQYF. DNA for the CDR3: TGTGCCAGCAGAAGGGAGCAGGGGATACAGACCCAGTACTTC. V gene TRBV28 combines with J gene TRBJ2-5, with a tentative D call TRBD1 (6 bases). Between the trimmed V and J ends, which lost 6 bases and 6 bases, there was a span of 17 bases. This CDR3 has 14 amino acids. CDR1 is MDHEN and CDR2 is SYDVKM in the germline V gene.

The chain links TRBV6-5 to TRBJ1-1; D gene ambiguous. V dropped 6 bases and J dropped 5 bases, with 13 bases sitting between them. The CDR3 spans 13 residues. The V gene's germline CDR1 is MNHEY and CDR2 SVGAGI. The CDR3 DNA sequence: TGTGCCAGCAGCAAAACTAGGGAAACTGAAGCTTTCTTT. Its protein product is CASSKTRETEAFF.

The J gene is TRBJ1-1, the V gene TRBV12-5, with D possibly matching TRBD1 (5 bases). Deletions cut 4 bases from V and 4 bases from J, with 13 bases between. Germline lookup yields CDR1 LGHNT and CDR2 FRNRAP. CDR3 length: 14 residues. CDR3 sequence: CASGWGREATEAFF. The DNA of the CDR3 is TGTGCTAGTGGTTGGGGCAGGGAGGCCACTGAAGCTTTCTTT.

The chain carries TRBV2 and TRBJ1-1; no clear D gene. From germline, CDR1 is SNHLY and CDR2 FYNNEI. There are 11 residues in the CDR3. Between the trimmed V and J ends, which lost 8 bases and 0 bases, there was a span of 4 bases. CDR3 nucleotides: TGTGCCAGCCTTGTGAACACTGAAGCTTTCTTT. It encodes CASLVNTEAFF.

The J gene is TRBJ2-1, the V gene TRBV11-2; 12 bases are a match to TRBD2. This CDR3 comprises 17 residues. Germline lookup yields CDR1 SGHAT and CDR2 FQNNGV. V gave up 5 bases and J gave up 3 bases; unmatched junction bases: 8. In nucleotides, the CDR3 is TGTGCCAGCAGCACCCGACTAGCGGGGGTGCTCTACAATGAGCAGTTCTTC. Its protein product is CASSTRLAGVLYNEQFF.

The J gene is TRBJ1-4, the V gene TRBV3-1 (or the pseudogene TRBV3-2); D not resolved. Germline CDR1 is LGHDT and CDR2 is YNNKEL (reference sequence). The CDR3 totals 15 residues. V was clipped by 5 bases and J by 0 bases, with 10 bases between them. This chain's CDR3 is CASSRESATNEKLFF. CDR3 nucleotide sequence: TGTGCCAGCAGCAGGGAGTCTGCAACTAATGAAAAACTGTTTTTT.

The CDR3: CASGDAGVQYF. CDR3 coding DNA: TGTGCCAGCGGAGATGCGGGGGTCCAGTACTTC. The genes are TRBV7-9 and TRBJ2-5; 7 bases are a match to TRBD2. The J segment lost 10 bases and the V segment lost 8 bases, leaving 7 bases of the junction unmatched. This CDR3 spans 11 amino acids. From germline, CDR1 is SEHNR and CDR2 FQNEAQ (reference sequence).

The table lists this clone with a few counts. The rearrangement uses TRBV7-3 and TRBJ2-5; TRBD1 matches 8 bases. Germline-derived CDR1 and CDR2 are SGHTA and FQGTGA. The CDR3 spans 13 residues. Trimming cost V 4 bases and J 7 bases; bases outside gene matches: 5. The CDR3 reads CASSSTGGSTQYF. Written as DNA, the CDR3 is TGTGCCAGCAGCTCTACAGGGGGTTCGACCCAGTACTTC.